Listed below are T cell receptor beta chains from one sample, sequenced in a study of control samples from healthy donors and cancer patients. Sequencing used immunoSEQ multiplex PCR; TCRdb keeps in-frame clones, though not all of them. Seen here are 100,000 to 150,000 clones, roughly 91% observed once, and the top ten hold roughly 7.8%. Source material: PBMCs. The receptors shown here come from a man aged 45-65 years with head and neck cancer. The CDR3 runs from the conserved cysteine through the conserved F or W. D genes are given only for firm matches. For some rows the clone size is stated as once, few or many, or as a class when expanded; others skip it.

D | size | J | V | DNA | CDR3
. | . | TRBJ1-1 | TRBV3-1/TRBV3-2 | TGTGCCAGCAGCCCCGCCGGACGGGAAAACACTGAAGCTTTCTTT | CASSPAGRENTEAFF
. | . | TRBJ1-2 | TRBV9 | TGTGCCAGCAGCTCCCCCTATGGCTACACCTTC | CASSSPYGYTF
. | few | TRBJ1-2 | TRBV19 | TGTGCCAGTGGGCTGGGACATCCGGAGGGCTACACCTTC | CASGLGHPEGYTF
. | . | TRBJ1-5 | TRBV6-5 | TGTGCCAGCAGTTACTCAAGGGGCAATCAGCCCCAGCATTTT | CASSYSRGNQPQHF
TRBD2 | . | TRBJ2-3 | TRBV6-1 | TGTGCCAGCAGTGAACGCCTAGCGGGGATCAGCACAGATACGCAGTATTTT | CASSERLAGISTDTQYF
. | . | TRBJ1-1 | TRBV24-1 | TGTGCCACCAGTGATGGCAATTCGAACACTGAAGCTTTCTTT | CATSDGNSNTEAFF
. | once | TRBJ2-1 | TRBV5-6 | TGTGCCAGCAGCCACGACAGGCCCTCCTACAATGAGCAGTTCTTC | CASSHDRPSYNEQFF
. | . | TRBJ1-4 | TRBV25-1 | TGTGCCAGCAGTGAATATCGGGGTCGGGATGAAAAACTGTTTTTT | CASSEYRGRDEKLFF
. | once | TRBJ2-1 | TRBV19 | TGTGCCAGTAGTGTCCGGGAGACGTACAATGAGCAGTTCTTC | CASSVRETYNEQFF
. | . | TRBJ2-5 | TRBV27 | TGTGCCAGCTGGAGTCTCTGGGATGGGGAGACCCAGTACTTC | CASWSLWDGETQYF
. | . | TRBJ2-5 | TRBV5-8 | TGTGCCAGCAGCTTGGCAGGCCAGGCGGCCGGGGCCCAGTACTTC | CASSLAGQAAGAQYF
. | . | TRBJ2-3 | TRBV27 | TGTGCCAGCAGGGGAGTTCGCTCGGGAGCAGATACGCAGTATTTT | CASRGVRSGADTQYF
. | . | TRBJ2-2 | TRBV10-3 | TGTGCCATCAGCAGGGATTACACCGGGGAGCTGTTTTTT | CAISRDYTGELFF
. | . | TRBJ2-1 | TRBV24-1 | TGTGCCACCAGTGAAAACAAAGGGAAGCGCTACAATGAGCAGTTCTTC | CATSENKGKRYNEQFF
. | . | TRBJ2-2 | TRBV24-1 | TGTGCCGTGGGTGGGAGTGTGACCGGGGAGCTGTTTTTT | CAVGGSVTGELFF
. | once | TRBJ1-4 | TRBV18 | TGTGCCAGCTCACCACCGGGACAACCTAATGAAAAACTGTTTTTT | CASSPPGQPNEKLFF
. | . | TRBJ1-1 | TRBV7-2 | TGTGCCAGCAGCTTAAGTGTGCAGTCCACTGAAGCTTTCTTT | CASSLSVQSTEAFF
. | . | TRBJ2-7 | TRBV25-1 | TGTGCCAGCAGTGATCGGCACCTTCTAGGCTACGAGCAGTACTTC | CASSDRHLLGYEQYF
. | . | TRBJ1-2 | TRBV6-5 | TGTGCCAGCAGTTACAGGCAGGAGCAAAACTATGGCTACACCTTC | CASSYRQEQNYGYTF
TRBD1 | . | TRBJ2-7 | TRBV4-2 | TGTGCCAGCAGCCAAGGTAGGACAGGGTACGAGCAGTACTTC | CASSQGRTGYEQYF
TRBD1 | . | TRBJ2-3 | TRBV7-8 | TGTGCCAGCAGCTTAACTAGGGGCGGGACAGGGGATTTGGATACGCAGTATTTT | CASSLTRGGTGDLDTQYF
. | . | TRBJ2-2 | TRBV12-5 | TGTGCTAGTGGTTTGTTTGGGGGAGCCGGGGAGCTGTTTTTT | CASGLFGGAGELFF
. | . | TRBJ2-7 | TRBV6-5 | TGTGCCAGCGGAGGGAACTCCTACGAGCAGTACTTC | CASGGNSYEQYF
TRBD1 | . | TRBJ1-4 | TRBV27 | TGTGCCAGCAGTTTATCGAACAGGGGAGGGGAAAAACTGTTTTTT | CASSLSNRGGEKLFF
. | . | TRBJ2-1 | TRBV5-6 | TGTGCCAGCAGCTTGTCCGATGAGCAGTTCTTC | CASSLSDEQFF
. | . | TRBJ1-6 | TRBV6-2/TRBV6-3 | TGTGCCAGCAGTCCATACTCGTTTAGGAGGGATTCACCCCTCCACTTT | CASSPYSFRRDSPLHF
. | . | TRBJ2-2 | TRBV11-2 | TGTGCCAGCAGCTTAGGCTGGGGGAACACCGGGGAGCTGTTTTTT | CASSLGWGNTGELFF
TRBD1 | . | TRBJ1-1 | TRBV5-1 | TGCGCCAGCAGCTCCAGGGGGCTGACTGAAGCTTTCTTT | CASSSRGLTEAFF
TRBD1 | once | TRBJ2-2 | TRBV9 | TGTGCCAGCAGCGTAGGGGGACAGGCACAGAGCACCGGGGAGCTGTTTTTT | CASSVGGQAQSTGELFF
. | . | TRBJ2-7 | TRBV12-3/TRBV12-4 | TGTGCCAGCAGTTTGGGGCCTAACTACGAGCAGTACTTC | CASSLGPNYEQYF
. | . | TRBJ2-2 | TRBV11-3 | TGTGCCAGCAGCTTAGCAGGGGTGAACACCGGGGAGCTGTTTTTT | CASSLAGVNTGELFF
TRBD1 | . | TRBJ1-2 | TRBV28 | TGTGCCAGCGTAAGGGACAGAGTCTATGGCTACACCTTC | CASVRDRVYGYTF
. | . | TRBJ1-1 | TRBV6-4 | TGTGCCAGCAGTGACGGTATAGGGAAGAGGAAAGAAGCTTTCTTT | CASSDGIGKRKEAFF
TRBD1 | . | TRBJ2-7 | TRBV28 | TGTGCCAGCAGTTTAGATGGACAGGGGTACTACGAGCAGTACTTC | CASSLDGQGYYEQYF
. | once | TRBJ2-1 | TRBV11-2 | TGTGCCAGCAGCTTAGAGGCCTTCAATGAGCAGTTCTTC | CASSLEAFNEQFF
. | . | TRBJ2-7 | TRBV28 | TGTGCCAGCAGTTTGCTTCTCTACGAGCAGTACTTC | CASSLLLYEQYF
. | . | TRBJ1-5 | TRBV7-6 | TGTGCCAGCAGCTTAGGCCCCGACAGCTCCCGGCAGCCCCAGCATTTT | CASSLGPDSSRQPQHF
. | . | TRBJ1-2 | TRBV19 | TGTGCCAGTACCCGGGGGGCTGTCACAGGAGGCTATGGCTACACCTTC | CASTRGAVTGGYGYTF
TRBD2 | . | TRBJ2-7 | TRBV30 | TGTGCCTGGAGGGCCCCTAGCGGGGGGGCCTACGAGCAGTACTTC | CAWRAPSGGAYEQYF
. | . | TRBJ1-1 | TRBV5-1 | TGCGCCAGCAGCTTGGGAGGGCCCGAAGCTTTCTTT | CASSLGGPEAFF
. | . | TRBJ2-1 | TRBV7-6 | TGTGCCAGCAGCTTAGCCTTATTGGGGAACTACAATGAGCAGTTCTTC | CASSLALLGNYNEQFF
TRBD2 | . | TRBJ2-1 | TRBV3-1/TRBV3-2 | TGTGCCAGCAGCCAATCTAGCGGGGGATACAATGAGCAGTTCTTC | CASSQSSGGYNEQFF
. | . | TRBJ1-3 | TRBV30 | TGTGCCAGGGGCTCTGGAAACACCATATATTTT | CARGSGNTIYF
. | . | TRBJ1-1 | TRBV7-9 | TGTGCCAGCAGCTCCTTAGGACAGTTGAACACTGAAGCTTTCTTT | CASSSLGQLNTEAFF
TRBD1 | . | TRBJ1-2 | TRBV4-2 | TGTGCCAGCAGCCAAGATCGATTAGAGGGGACAGGGCAGACGGGCTACACCTTC | CASSQDRLEGTGQTGYTF
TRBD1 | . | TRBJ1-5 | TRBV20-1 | TGCAGTGCTAGTGTGAGGGGGCTTAGCAATCAGCCCCAGCATTTT | CSASVRGLSNQPQHF
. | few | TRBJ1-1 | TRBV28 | TGTGCCAGCAGTTTTGGGGGGCGCGGTAAGGACACTGAAGCTTTCTTT | CASSFGGRGKDTEAFF
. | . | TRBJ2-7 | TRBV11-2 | TGTGCCAGCGGGGGCAGGGTCTACGAGCAGTACTTC | CASGGRVYEQYF
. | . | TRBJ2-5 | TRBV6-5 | TGTGCCAGCACCCTAGGGGGGACCCAGTACTTC | CASTLGGTQYF
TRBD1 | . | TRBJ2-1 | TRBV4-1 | TGCGCCAGCAGCCTTCAGAGTAATAAACAGGGGAAAGATAATGAGCAGTTCTTC | CASSLQSNKQGKDNEQFF
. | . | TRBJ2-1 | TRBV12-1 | TGTCACAGGGTACTGCCTAGCGGGGGTTCCTACAATGAGCAGTTCTTC | CHRVLPSGGSYNEQFF
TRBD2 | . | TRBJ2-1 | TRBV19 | TGTGCCGGTAGTGTAACTAGCGGAGACTACAATGAGCAGTTCTTC | CAGSVTSGDYNEQFF
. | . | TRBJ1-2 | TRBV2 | TGTGCCACCTGGACCCAACGCGACTATGGCTACACCTTC | CATWTQRDYGYTF
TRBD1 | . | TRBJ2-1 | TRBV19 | TGTGCCAGTAGTAGATGGGGACAGGGAAACAATGAGCAGTTCTTC | CASSRWGQGNNEQFF
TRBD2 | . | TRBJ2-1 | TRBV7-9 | TGTGCCAGCAGGCCGACTAGCGGGGAAATTTACAATGAGCAGTTCTTC | CASRPTSGEIYNEQFF
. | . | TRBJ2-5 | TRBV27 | TGTGCCAGCAGTTTGTATGACCAAGAGACCCAGTACTTC | CASSLYDQETQYF
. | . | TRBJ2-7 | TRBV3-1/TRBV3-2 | TGTGCCAGCAGCCAAGCCTTGGGCGAGCAGTACTTC | CASSQALGEQYF